This T cell receptor (beta chain) was sequenced in a study of cytomegalovirus exposure and HLA in healthy donors. Primers included in the PCR were 60 Vbeta and 13 Jbeta primers. Original methodology: A later analysis counted 80 million or so unique TCR beta chains, 9.5 million to 12 million shared. Repertoires were generated with immunoSEQ multiplex PCR, while TCRdb's copy carries only in-frame clones and drops some. V, J and clone size are those of that table, while D and trimming were read from the DNA. The table shows a few hundred thousand clones, with around 83% occurring only once. Study-wide points: Earlier results showed most TCR beta V segments being productive about 87% or about 30% of the time.

Losses at the gene ends were 3 bases for V and 4 bases for J; bases not matched to a gene: 5. Germline CDR1 SGDLS, CDR2 YYNGEE. This CDR3 is built from 15 residues. This clone was found once. Antigen unknown. This sequence joins TRBV9 and TRBJ2-1; 9 bases align to TRBD2. Sequenced input: PBMCs. This clonotype was obtained from a woman aged 50 to 60 in good health and CMV-seropositive. CDR3 region: CASSGNAGGYNEQFF. CDR3 bases: TGTGCCAGCAGCGGGAACGCGGGGGGGTACAATGAGCAGTTCTTC.